This T cell receptor (beta chain) appears in the sequencing data of a study of blood T cell repertoires in COVID-19. Whole-study context: Acute and convalescent COVID-19 samples came from the United States, Italy and Spain. Sources were T cells, B-cell-depleted T cells, or PBMCs; the material itself was cDNA or gDNA.

Seattle researchers signed up patients amid active infection and tracked them longitudinally. As handled by the study authors: Nucleated cell counts were estimated from reference gene primer amplification. Clones were read by immunoSEQ multiplex PCR, and TCRdb kept only the in-frame ones, dropping some. V and J calls and clone size are those listed in that table; D and trimming were worked out from the DNA. The sample has some 320,000 clones; roughly 89% are singletons. The sequenced sample was peripheral blood. The clonotype comes from a woman in her twenties or thirties with COVID-19, enrolled during active disease.

The CDR3 reads CASSPGEAGNYEQYF. The DNA of the CDR3 is TGCGCCAGCAGCCCCGGAGAAGCCGGGAACTACGAGCAGTACTTC. V usage is TRBV5-1 and J usage is TRBJ2-7; maybe TRBD2 (5 bases). The CDR3 is 15 amino acids. Trimming pared 4 bases from V and 3 bases from J, leaving 17 bases between. Germline CDR1 is SGHRS and CDR2 is YFSETQ.